This TCR beta chain was sequenced for a study of metastatic and nonmetastatic thyroid tumors. Across the study: It was across blood and tumor or nodule tissue from malignant and benign thyroid patients that repertoires were compared. Study-wide findings and caveats: Malignant tumors reportedly showed significantly higher TCR beta diversity than benign nodules in both blood and tumor.

Each patient came to thyroid surgery without any prior treatment (of any kind). This clone has at least ten counts. Its target is not known. Authors' analysis steps: Built for papillary thyroid cancer, a distant-metastasis classifier drew on CDR3 differences across clinicopathological groups. TCRdb redid the clone calls on the PCR reads using MiXCR. The V and J calls and clone size are TCRdb's, not the authors'. The profile covers 26,000 or so clones, with approximately 17% appearing a single time and around 4.5% taken by the ten largest. The germline gives CDR1 MNHEY, CDR2 SMNVEV (reference sequence). Trimming took 3 bases from V and 5 from J; bases not matched to a gene: 3. The CDR3 covers 13 residues.

Input material: blood. The sequence derives from a female donor with papillary thyroid cancer or a benign thyroid nodule (not recorded which). Some clones in this sample may be carry-over from other donors' samples. The chain uses TRBV27 and TRBJ2-7, with 8 nucleotides matching TRBD2. CDR3 DNA: TGTGCCAGCAGTTTCGCGGGAGGCCACGAGCAGTACTTC. It codes for CASSFAGGHEQYF.